This TCR beta chain was observed in a study of T cells expressing NK-cell markers. Across the study: Sorted CD3+CD56+NKG2C+, CD3+CD56+NKG2C- and CD3+CD56-NKG2C+ T cells provided the TCR beta repertoires. Seven donors tested HCMV-seropositive and one tested seronegative among the eight sequenced.

TCR beta cDNA was made by 5'RACE template switching with UMIs. TCRdb re-called the 5' RACE reads and gives one entry per CDR3 protein, without DNA. Here the sample table reports roughly 390,000 distinct CDR3 sequences. To note about this clonotype: Its antigen remains unknown.

Study conclusions and caveats: The CD3+CD56-NKG2C+ fraction of a handful of donors was likewise dominated by these clonotypes.

Material: blood T cells: a sorted CD56 or NKG2C T cell subset, CD4+ or CD8+ T cells, or bulk PBMC T cells (not recorded which). This receptor was identified in a man aged 18-70 years in good health.

This chain's CDR3 is CASSYSRPGDEQYF. The chain joins TRBV6-2 or TRBV6-3 to TRBJ2-7. This CDR3 has 14 residues. Germline CDR1 and CDR2: MNHEY and SVGEGT.